These 5 T cell receptor beta chains share one sample of origin, sequenced in a study of T cells in narcolepsy. Assay: immunoSEQ multiplex PCR; the TCRdb copy retains only in-frame clones and omits some. The table records around 30,000 clones, under 85% of them present only once. Input material: memory (CD45RA-) CD4+ T cells from blood. These receptors were obtained from a human donor in good health.

CDR3 in DNA: TGTGCCAGCAATAGCGGGAGCGGGAACGGGGAGCTGTTTTTT. It is translated as CASNSGSGNGELFF. The chain couples TRBV11-3 to TRBJ2-2; TRBD2 agrees at 9 bases. Unmatched junction bases numbered 7, after V lost 7 bases and J lost 7 bases. This CDR3 spans 14 amino acids. CDR1 and CDR2 from the germline V gene are SGHNT and YENEEA.

V and J are TRBV7-8 and TRBJ2-5, with D possibly TRBD2 on 5 matching bases. Germline lookup yields CDR1 SGHVS and CDR2 FQNEAQ. The CDR3 covers 13 residues. The ends were cut back, 3 bases at V and 5 bases at J, with 10 bases in the middle. The CDR3 spells CASSFNRGETQYF. The CDR3 region has the DNA TGTGCCAGCAGCTTCAACCGAGGGGAGACCCAGTACTTC.

The V and J genes are TRBV27 and TRBJ2-1; D could derive from TRBD1 or TRBD2 (5 bases each). CDR3 length: 13 residues. Germline values: CDR1 MNHEY, CDR2 SMNVEV (reference sequence). V lost 3 bases and J lost 13, with 16 bases in between. The CDR3 sequence: CASSFRRDALQFF. As DNA, the CDR3 is TGTGCCAGCAGTTTTCGCCGGGACGCCCTACAGTTCTTC.

This chain links TRBV19 with TRBJ1-2; D gene uncertain. This CDR3 region has 16 residues. V gave up 7 bases and J gave up 6 bases, with 24 bases separating them. Germline V gene lookup returns CDR1 LNHDA and CDR2 SQIVND (reference sequence). The chain's CDR3 is CASKLYGKELEDGYTF. CDR3 bases: TGTGCCAGTAAGCTTTACGGTAAGGAGCTTGAGGATGGCTACACCTTC.

The V gene is TRBV4-1, the J gene TRBJ1-3; 7 bases match TRBD1. V lost 3 bases to trimming and J lost 0 bases; unmatched junction nucleotides: 5. This CDR3 spans 16 amino acids. CDR1 is MGHRA, CDR2 YSYEKL, per germline. CDR3 sequence reads: CASSHSGQSSGNTIYF. Written as DNA, the CDR3 is TGCGCCAGCAGCCACTCGGGACAGAGCTCTGGAAACACCATATATTTT.